This T cell receptor (beta chain) comes out of a study of immune characterization of retroperitoneal liposarcoma. TCRdb reprocessed the PCR reads with MiXCR, giving one entry per CDR3 protein. The sample has about 8,200 distinct CDR3 sequences, roughly 39% seen once. Trimming removed 3 bases at V and 6 bases at J, with 12 bases between. The CDR3 has 14 residues. Germline CDR1 is WNHNN and CDR2 is SYGVQD (reference sequence). The rearrangement links TRBV10-1 to TRBJ2-1; D may be TRBD1 (6 bases). Specimen: tumor tissue. The sequence derives from a male donor with retroperitoneal liposarcoma. CDR3 protein: CASSDLGQSNEQFF. The CDR3 nucleotides are TGCGCCAGCAGTGATCTCGGACAGAGCAATGAGCAGTTCTTC.